This T cell receptor (beta chain) comes out of a study of blood T cell repertoires in COVID-19. Trimming removed 11 bases from V and 7 bases from J; junction bases left unmatched: 6. The CDR3 contains 13 residues. The germline V gene has CDR1 ENHRY and CDR2 SYGVKD. Repertoires were generated with immunoSEQ multiplex PCR, while TCRdb's copy carries only in-frame clones and drops some. The table records 120,000 or so clones, around nine tenths of them present only once. The rearrangement links TRBV10-3 to TRBJ1-6, with 9 bases that match TRBD1. The receptor was isolated from a man aged 45-65 years with acute or convalescent COVID-19. Material: peripheral blood. CDR3 bases: TGTGCCGTAACAGGGGGCGTGAATTCACCCCTCCACTTT. The encoded protein is CAVTGGVNSPLHF.